This is a list of T cell receptor beta chains from one sample in a study of OX40 agonist ivuxolimab in advanced cancers. Sequencing used immunoSEQ multiplex PCR; TCRdb keeps in-frame clones, though not all of them. The table includes over 65,000 clones, approximately 86% detected once. Source: CD4+ or CD8+ T cells sorted from blood, taken in a trial of the OX40 agonist ivuxolimab. Receptor source: an adult with an advanced solid tumor such as melanoma, head and neck, liver or kidney cancer. The CDR3 runs from the conserved cysteine through the conserved F or W. Each record gives: V gene, clone size, J gene, D gene, CDR3 DNA, CDR3 protein. D genes are given only for firm matches. The size of a clone is reported for some rows only, either as once, few or many, or as a class for expanded clones.

>TRBV6-1|-|TRBJ2-1|-
TGTGCCAGCAGTCCACGACCGCGGTACAATGAGCAGTTCTTC
CASSPRPRYNEQFF
>TRBV2|-|TRBJ1-4|TRBD1
TGTGCCAGCAGTGAGACAGGGTTCGACGAAAAACTGTTTTTT
CASSETGFDEKLFF
>TRBV30|-|TRBJ2-7|TRBD1
TGTGCCTGGAGTTTCGGACAGGGGGCCTACGAGCAGTACTTC
CAWSFGQGAYEQYF
>TRBV28|-|TRBJ1-1|-
TGTGCCAGCAATCGCCGGACAGCCATAAAGGAAGCTTTCTTT
CASNRRTAIKEAFF
>TRBV2|-|TRBJ2-7|-
TGTGCCAGCAGCCTAATGGGGGGGCGAGAGCAGTACTTC
CASSLMGGREQYF
>TRBV28|few|TRBJ2-7|TRBD1
TGTGCCAGCAGTCGCCGGACAGGGGTTAGCGAGCAGTACTTC
CASSRRTGVSEQYF
>TRBV11-2|-|TRBJ1-2|-
TGTGCCAGCAGCTTAGATCTCAGGGGACCTAACTATGGCTACACCTTC
CASSLDLRGPNYGYTF
>TRBV5-1|-|TRBJ2-7|-
TGCGCCAGCAGCTTCGACAGATTATACGAGCAGTACTTC
CASSFDRLYEQYF
>TRBV5-7|-|TRBJ1-4|TRBD1
TGTGCCAGCAGCTTTCCGGACAGGGGGAATGAAAAACTGTTTTTT
CASSFPDRGNEKLFF
>TRBV7-9|-|TRBJ1-5|TRBD1
TGTGCCAGCGGGGCGACAGGGAGCAATCAGCCCCAGCATTTT
CASGATGSNQPQHF
>TRBV28|-|TRBJ1-4|TRBD1
TGTGCCAGCAGTTCTATGACAGGGGGAAAGGAAAAACTGTTTTTT
CASSSMTGGKEKLFF
>TRBV5-1|-|TRBJ2-1|TRBD2
TGCGCCAGCAGCTTACTAGCGGGGGGGTACAATGAGCAGTTCTTC
CASSLLAGGYNEQFF
>TRBV2|-|TRBJ2-3|TRBD2
TGTGCCAGCAGTGAAAGAGGGCGGCGGGGGGCAGATACGCAGTATTTT
CASSERGRRGADTQYF
>TRBV6-5|-|TRBJ1-1|-
TGTGCCAGCAGTGGCCACGGGAGGAACACTGAAGCTTTCTTT
CASSGHGRNTEAFF
>TRBV5-1|-|TRBJ2-7|-
TGCGCCAGCAGCTTCAACCCCTATCACAGGGCCATCTCCTACGAGCAGTACTTC
CASSFNPYHRAISYEQYF
>TRBV4-2|-|TRBJ2-4|TRBD2
TGTGCCAGCAGCCCAGGACTAGCGGGGGGGCAGAACATTCAGTACTTC
CASSPGLAGGQNIQYF
>TRBV7-2|-|TRBJ2-7|-
TGTGCCAGCAGCTTAGATGGGGCCGCCTACGAGCAGTACTTC
CASSLDGAAYEQYF
>TRBV30|-|TRBJ1-1|-
TGTGCCTGGAGTTCACTTGGTGGGCAGCCTAACACTGAAGCTTTCTTT
CAWSSLGGQPNTEAFF
>TRBV30|-|TRBJ2-7|-
TGTGCCTGGAGTGCTCGGGATACGCAGTACTTC
CAWSARDTQYF
>TRBV19|-|TRBJ1-2|-
TGTGCCAGTCATTTTCGGGGCGGAAACTATGGCTACACCTTC
CASHFRGGNYGYTF
>TRBV28|-|TRBJ1-2|TRBD1
TGTGCCAGCAGTAAACGGGACAGGGAAAATTATGGCTACACCTTC
CASSKRDRENYGYTF
>TRBV6-4|few|TRBJ1-6|-
TGTGCCAGCAGTGTGCGGGACGCCGATAATTCACCCCTCCACTTT
CASSVRDADNSPLHF
>TRBV29-1|-|TRBJ1-1|-
TGCGCCACTAAGCAGGACAGCACGTCTGAAGCTTTCTTT
CATKQDSTSEAFF
>TRBV5-1|few|TRBJ1-5|-
TGCGCCAGCAGCCCCTTTGGCGGGCTCAATCAGCCCCAGCATTTT
CASSPFGGLNQPQHF
>TRBV5-1|-|TRBJ1-5|TRBD1
TGCGCCAGCAGCTTAGAGGGGGACAGTAATCAGCCCCAGCATTTT
CASSLEGDSNQPQHF
>TRBV9|-|TRBJ2-7|TRBD2
TGTGCCAGCAGCCCAGGACTAGCGGGGGCGGCCTACGAGCAGTACTTC
CASSPGLAGAAYEQYF
>TRBV7-2|-|TRBJ2-3|-
TGTGCCAGCAGCACACCGGACAAAGTAGATACGCAGTATTTT
CASSTPDKVDTQYF
>TRBV19|-|TRBJ1-2|TRBD1
TGTGCCAGTAGTGTCCAGGGGGGATATGGCTACACCTTC
CASSVQGGYGYTF
>TRBV6-1|few|TRBJ1-6|TRBD1
TGTGCCAGCGATACAGGGGGACTTAATTCACCCCTCCACTTT
CASDTGGLNSPLHF
>TRBV5-1|once|TRBJ1-1|-
TGCGCCAGCAGCTTGGTGGGGGGGAACACTGAAGCTTTCTTT
CASSLVGGNTEAFF
>TRBV29-1|-|TRBJ2-5|-
TGCAGCGTGGAACTGGAGGACCAGTACTTC
CSVELEDQYF
>TRBV18|-|TRBJ1-4|-
TGTGCCAGCTCACCACGGGGCGCGGAAGAAAAACTGTTTTTT
CASSPRGAEEKLFF
>TRBV7-8|-|TRBJ2-7|TRBD2
TGTGCCAGCAGCCTCGGACTAGCGGGGGCCCCGAGTCCCTACGAGCAGTACTTC
CASSLGLAGAPSPYEQYF
>TRBV7-2|-|TRBJ1-6|-
TGTGCCAGCAGCTTCAGTCAGAATAATTCACCCCTCCACTTT
CASSFSQNNSPLHF
>TRBV6-4|-|TRBJ2-2|-
TGTGCCAGCAGTGACTCGATTGGGGCTGCCGGGGAGCTGTTTTTT
CASSDSIGAAGELFF
>TRBV7-2|-|TRBJ2-3|TRBD1
TGTGCCAGCAGCTTAGTAGGGGGCCCCGCAGATACGCAGTATTTT
CASSLVGGPADTQYF
>TRBV29-1|-|TRBJ1-6|-
TGCAGCGTTCGGGGGAGCTCCTATAATTCACCCCTCCACTTT
CSVRGSSYNSPLHF
>TRBV5-1|-|TRBJ2-3|TRBD2
TGCGCCAGCAGCCGCCAGGCGGGGGGGACAGATACGCAGTATTTT
CASSRQAGGTDTQYF
>TRBV9|-|TRBJ2-5|TRBD1
TGTGCCAGCAGCGTAGGTGGGACAGCGGAGACCCAGTACTTC
CASSVGGTAETQYF
>TRBV27|once|TRBJ2-7|-
TGTGCCAGCAGTTTAGGAGGGATGGAGGGAAAGTACGAGCAGTACTTC
CASSLGGMEGKYEQYF
>TRBV6-6|-|TRBJ2-5|-
TGTGCCAGCAGTTACGAGTTGGCAGGGCGTGAAGAGACCCAGTACTTC
CASSYELAGREETQYF